The T cell receptor beta chain under discussion was sequenced for a study of a mutant IDH1 vaccine in newly diagnosed glioma. The time point is: week 5, during vaccination. Topical imiquimod accompanied each vaccine dose, which consisted of 300 ug of mutant IDH1 20-mer peptide. Each of the donors came in with new WHO grade 3 or 4 astrocytomas that were IDH1-mutant and ATRX-lost. Study results and limitations: The vaccine induced immune responses, and these occurred in about 93% of patients.

Method: immunoSEQ multiplex PCR; TCRdb's copy keeps in-frame clones and lacks some. The sample holds tens of thousands of clones, more than 85% seen once. This CDR3 has 14 amino acids. V dropped 8 bases and J dropped 2; count of bases not matched to a gene: 8. Germline assignment: CDR1 MDHEN and CDR2 SYDVKM. As for this clone: Its antigen is unidentified.

The chain recombines TRBV28 with TRBJ2-7; 8 bases agree with TRBD1. The sample consisted of PBMCs, taken from a glioma patient whose treatment included an IDH1 peptide vaccine. This receptor was obtained from a woman aged 45-60 years with glioma. The CDR3 nucleotides are TGTGCCAGCGGGGGGACAGGTTCGGCCTACGAGCAGTACTTC. Translated, it gives CASGGTGSAYEQYF.